In its sample, the clone carrying this T cell receptor (beta chain) ranks as medium-sized (0.01 to 0.1%). Germline and genes: mouse. The missing CDR3 end, 4 residues past where the read stops, is filled in from the germline J gene. From germline, CDR1 is SNHLY and CDR2 FYNGKV (reference sequence). This CDR3 comprises 14 residues. The sample originates from a study of CD8+ T cells in alopecia areata. Sequencing used cDNA as its template, made by extracting RNA and reverse transcribing it. Data came from immunoSEQ multiplex PCR; TCRdb stores just in-frame clones and leaves some out. This repertoire holds 3,000 or so clones, and none appear only once.

The sample was lesional skin. This clonotype was sampled from a C3H/HeJ mouse with alopecia areata. Mice of this strain are of MHC haplotype H2-k. The chain is built from TRBV3 and TRBJ2-5; TRBD1 agrees at 9 bases. Partial CDR3 DNA: TGTGCCAGCAGCTTAGGGGACAGGGAAGAC. Residues: CASSLGDRED. The full CDR3 reads CASSLGDREDTQYF. The whole variable domain, remainder taken from reference TRBV3 and TRBJ2-5, is GPKVLQIPSHQIIDMGQMVTLNCDPVSNHLYFYWYKQILGQQMEFLVNFYNGKVMEKSKLFKDQFSVERPDGSYFTLKIQPTALEDSAVYFCASSLGDREDTQYFGPGTRLLVL.